This TCR beta chain came from a study of blood T cell repertoires in COVID-19. Study information: The United States, Italy and Spain were the sources of the acute and convalescent COVID-19 samples. PBMCs, B-cell-depleted T cells, or T cells provided the cDNA or gDNA that made up the material.

V lost 5 bases to trimming and J lost 1 base; unmatched junction nucleotides: 3. The CDR3 is 15 residues long. Germline V gene data show CDR1 as MNHEY and CDR2 as SVGAGI. Per the authors' pipeline: Amplification of reference gene primers was used by the study to estimate nucleated cell counts. Here immunoSEQ multiplex PCR was the method, and the copy in TCRdb shows in-frame clones only, minus some. The DNA was the basis for D and trimming; V, J and clone size are from that table. The table includes 30,000 to 45,000 clones, more than 70% detected once. The specimen sequenced was peripheral blood. The chain links TRBV6-5 to TRBJ2-3; 10 positions agree with TRBD2. The source is a man in his 60s with acute or convalescent COVID-19. For the CDR3, the DNA is TGTGCCAGCAGTCCCGGGACTAGCGGCACAGATACGCAGTATTTT. Translated: CASSPGTSGTDTQYF.